A single sample gave rise to the 7 T cell receptor beta chains below, sequenced in a study of Ad26.COV2.S vaccination and SARS-CoV-2 variants. The treatment here: approximately 18 received Ad26.COV2.S at low or high dose, single or two shots; about 5 received placebo; per-sample allocation not given. Sampling happened 63 days after the first vaccine or placebo injection. Sequenced by immunoSEQ multiplex PCR; TCRdb stores in-frame clones only, minus some. The data hold more than 300,000 clones, with 75% to 90% observed a single time. The source was peripheral blood, collected in a trial of Ad26.COV2.S vaccine versus placebo. These receptor sequences come from a person aged 18-65 years who received the Ad26.COV2.S COVID-19 vaccine or a placebo.

This chain connects TRBV24-1 to TRBJ1-1; 10 positions match TRBD1. V dropped 0 bases and J dropped 3; count of bases not matched to a gene: 9. Germline V gene lookup returns CDR1 KGHDR and CDR2 SFDVKD. The CDR3 runs to 18 residues. CDR3 in amino acids: CATSDLLEGQGSDTEAFF. CDR3 DNA sequence: TGTGCCACCAGTGATTTGCTGGAGGGACAGGGGTCTGACACTGAAGCTTTCTTT.

This rearrangement joins TRBV24-1 to TRBJ2-3, with 10 bases lining up with TRBD1. Per germline, CDR1 KGHDR and CDR2 SFDVKD. Trimming at V came to 5 bases and at J to 1 base, leaving 2 bases not matched to a gene. The CDR3 contains 15 residues. The CDR3 protein is CATSGDRGRTDTQYF. DNA for the CDR3: TGTGCCACCAGTGGGGACAGGGGTCGCACAGATACGCAGTATTTT.

The V call is TRBV18, the J call TRBJ2-7; D possibly uses TRBD1 or TRBD2 (5 bases each). The germline gives CDR1 KGHSH, CDR2 LQKENI. V was trimmed by 3 bases and J by 5 bases, leaving 20 bases between them. CDR3 size: 16 residues. CDR3 protein: CASSPPGPPLGDEQYF. CDR3 DNA: TGTGCCAGCTCACCTCCGGGACCTCCGTTGGGGGACGAGCAGTACTTC.

V usage is TRBV5-6 and J usage is TRBJ2-1; 10 bases map to TRBD2. The germline V gene has CDR1 SGHDT and CDR2 YYEEEE. The CDR3 is 16 residues long. The V segment lost 4 bases and the J segment 2 bases; nucleotides outside the gene matches: 6. CDR3: CASSPIGTSAYNEQFF. In DNA, the CDR3 is TGTGCCAGCAGCCCGATCGGGACTAGCGCCTACAATGAGCAGTTCTTC.

The chain links TRBV5-4 to TRBJ1-3; D is uncertain. The CDR3 is 14 amino acids. V lost 4 bases and J 2 bases, leaving 10 bases between the germline ends. Per the germline V gene, CDR1 is SGHNT and CDR2 is YYREEE (reference sequence). CDR3 nucleotides: TGTGCCAGCAGCCCAGCGGGGACTGGAAACACCATATATTTT. Protein sequence: CASSPAGTGNTIYF.

V gene TRBV5-1 combines with J gene TRBJ1-1, with 8 bases aligning to TRBD1. CDR3 length equals 14 residues. The V gene's germline CDR1 is SGHRS and CDR2 YFSETQ. Losses at the gene ends were 4 bases for V and 4 bases for J; bases not matched to a gene: 6. CDR3 bases: TGCGCCAGCAGCGCCATGACAGGGGCCACTGAAGCTTTCTTT. Amino acid sequence: CASSAMTGATEAFF.

V and J are TRBV6-1 and TRBJ2-1; 7 bases match TRBD1. This CDR3 comprises 14 residues. V was pared by 0 bases and J by 9 bases, with 5 bases of the junction left unmatched. The germline CDR1 and CDR2 sequences are MNHNS and SASEGT. For the CDR3, the DNA is TGTGCCAGCAGTGAAGCGACAGGGTACGGTGAGCAGTTCTTC. Residues: CASSEATGYGEQFF.